The TCR beta chain under discussion was sequenced for a study of pediatric ulcerative colitis. This CDR3 is 14 amino acids long. CDR1 SGHNT and CDR2 YYREEE come from the germline V gene (reference sequence). The ends were cut back, 0 bases at V and 4 bases at J, with 10 bases in the middle. Libraries were prepared by immunoSEQ multiplex PCR; TCRdb keeps only in-frame clonotypes and omits some of them. There are some 57,000 clones in the sample; over 70% occur only once, and approximately 1.5% lies in the top ten. The genes are TRBV5-4 and TRBJ1-2; D might be TRBD1 (5 bases). The receptor was isolated from a boy younger than 18 who was a control in a study of pediatric ulcerative colitis. The specimen sequenced was blood. CDR3 in DNA: TGTGCCAGCAGCTTGGGCGGGACTCGCTATGGCTACACCTTC. This sequence encodes CASSLGGTRYGYTF.